This T cell receptor beta chain was captured in a study of T cell repertoires in cytomegalovirus infection. The overall study: It can be stated that public TCR beta signatures indicated CMV infection as well as a matching HLA type.

TCRdb fed the reads into MiXCR, producing one record per CDR3 protein. The profile shows about 530,000 distinct CDR3 sequences, approximately 25% of them singletons. Deletions cut 2 bases from V and 2 bases from J, with 3 bases between. This CDR3 has 11 residues. Germline V gene lookup returns CDR1 SQVTM and CDR2 ANQGSEA. Study-level points and caveats: CMV-specific TCR beta clonotypes restricted by HLA-C dominated the ex vivo response.

Details on this clonotype: The antigen remains undetermined.

Sequencing used PBMCs. This TCR derives from a human donor in good health (CMV status not recorded). Some clones in this sample may be carry-over from other donors' samples. The V and J genes are TRBV29-1 and TRBJ1-1, with unresolved D. Here the CDR3 reads CSVESNTEAFF. The CDR3 DNA reads as TGCAGCGTTGAATCCAACACTGAAGCTTTCTTT.